The subject of this entry is one T cell receptor beta chain. Its specificity is not known. The CDR3 consists of 17 residues. Germline CDR1 is LNHDA and CDR2 is SQIVND (reference sequence). Deletions cut 7 bases from V and 0 bases from J, with 19 bases between. The sample comes from a study of cytomegalovirus exposure and HLA in healthy donors. Study-wide results and limits: Presence/absence analyses took donor sequencing depth as roughly uniform. When analyzed later, a missense DCLRE1C variant was found to be linked to TCR beta V- and J-gene trimming.

PCR used 60 Vbeta primers and 13 Jbeta primers. Sequenced by immunoSEQ multiplex PCR; TCRdb stores in-frame clones only, minus some. Altogether about 240,000 clones are present, approximately 81% being singletons, with the ten largest covering around 8.6%. Sequenced material: PBMCs. The TCR originated in a woman in her sixties or seventies in good health and CMV-seropositive. The V and J genes are TRBV19 and TRBJ1-5, with D perhaps matching TRBD1 (6 bases). The CDR3 reads CASMVWDTPNSNQPQHF. CDR3 DNA sequence: TGTGCCAGTATGGTCTGGGACACCCCCAATAGCAATCAGCCCCAGCATTTT. Supplemented by reference TRBV19 and TRBJ1-5, the full variable domain reads DGGITQSPKYLFRKEGQNVTLSCEQNLNHDAMYWYRQDPGQGLRLIYYSQIVNDFQKGDIAEGYSVSREKKESFPLTVTSAQKNPTAFYLCASMVWDTPNSNQPQHFGDGTRLSIL.